The 5 T cell receptor beta chains given below trace back to one sample, sequenced in a study of T cells in Graves' hyperthyroidism and ophthalmopathy. What was amplified from RNA transcripts were TCR beta CDR3 regions. First-round RT-PCR with HTBI primers amplified the TCR CDR3 region. TCRdb fed the multiplex PCR reads into MiXCR, producing one record per CDR3 protein. The table has approximately 700,000 distinct CDR3 sequences, just under 45% seen once. Input material: peripheral blood or thyroid tissue (not recorded which). Receptors originate from an adult man with Graves' disease, either hyperthyroidism or ophthalmopathy (not recorded which).

This clonotype has just a few counts. V gene TRBV2 combines with J gene TRBJ2-7; 9 bases agree with TRBD2. With V trimmed by 5 bases and J by 6 bases, 11 bases remained unmatched. The CDR3 runs 15 residues. Germline assignment: CDR1 SNHLY and CDR2 FYNNEI. The CDR3 here is CASSYSREGRTEQYF. The CDR3 DNA reads TGTGCCAGCAGTTACTCGCGGGAGGGCCGCACCGAGCAGTACTTC.

CDR3 sequence: CASLGPGPYGYTF. In nucleotides, the CDR3 is TGTGCCAGCCTCGGCCCAGGGCCTTATGGCTACACCTTC. The chain links TRBV12-3 or TRBV12-4 to TRBJ1-2, with a weak D call TRBD1 (5 bases). This CDR3 contains 13 residues. The V end lost 8 bases, the J end lost 5 bases, and 15 bases lay between the germline ends.

In the case of this clonotype: A single base separates this from a much larger clone, so it may be a read error. The gene calls are TRBV7-8 and TRBJ2-5, with TRBD1 identical over 7 bases. Germline V gene data show CDR1 as SGHVS and CDR2 as FQNEAQ. This CDR3 region has 14 residues. The CDR3 loop is CAGSLTDRAETQYF. Written as DNA, the CDR3 is TGTGCCGGCAGCTTAACCGACAGGGCGGAGACCCAGTACTTC.

This clonotype showed up just once. This may be a read error: a much more frequent sequence differs by one nucleotide. The gene calls are TRBV7-6 and TRBJ2-7, with D uncertain. CDR3 length: 14 amino acids. CDR1 is SGHVS and CDR2 is FNYEAQ in the germline V gene. The CDR3 coding sequence is TGTGCCAGCAGCTTATCTCGAATCTCCCACGAGCAGTACTTC. Translating gives CASSLSRISHEQYF.

J is TRBJ1-4 and V is TRBV12-3 or TRBV12-4, with a possible D match to TRBD1 (6 bases). The CDR3 contains 14 residues. V was clipped by 6 bases and J by 2 bases, with 10 bases between them. The CDR3 DNA sequence: TGTGCCAGCAGCCGACAGGAGACTAATGAAAAACTGTTTTTT. Translated: CASSRQETNEKLFF.